This T cell receptor (beta chain) was found in a study of blood T cell repertoires in COVID-19. Study-level background: From the United States, Italy and Spain came samples of acute and convalescent COVID-19. Sources were T cells, B-cell-depleted T cells, or PBMCs; the material itself was cDNA or gDNA.

After removal of 6 bases from V and 4 bases from J, the junction contained 6 bases not matched to a gene. Germline lookup yields CDR1 MDHEN and CDR2 SYDVKM. The CDR3 is made up of 15 amino acids. Repertoires were generated with immunoSEQ multiplex PCR, while TCRdb's copy carries only in-frame clones and drops some. This table has 150,000 to 200,000 clones, 65% to 85% appearing once. The source material was peripheral blood. This rearrangement joins TRBV28 to TRBJ1-2; 12 bases match TRBD1. This sequence originates from a man in his 60s with active or convalescent COVID-19. The CDR3 sequence is CASRSGTGGVYGYTF. The CDR3 DNA is TGTGCCAGCAGATCCGGGACAGGGGGCGTCTATGGCTACACCTTC.